This TCR beta chain appears in the sequencing data of a study of PD-L1 blockade in urothelial cancer. Noted time point: pretreatment peripheral blood. Sequencing was performed with immunoSEQ multiplex PCR; in TCRdb, only in-frame clones are kept and a portion is missing. The sample shows about 95,000 clones, roughly 91% of them seen only once. This CDR3 comprises 16 residues. The germline CDR1 and CDR2 sequences are MNHNY and SVGAGI (reference sequence). V lost 4 bases to trimming and J lost 5 bases; unmatched junction nucleotides: 9. The material sequenced was PBMCs, taken around atezolizumab (anti-PD-L1) treatment. This receptor was obtained from a man aged 55 to 70 with urothelial cancer. The chain has TRBV6-6 and TRBJ2-2; the match to TRBD2 covers 8 bases. CDR3 DNA sequence: TGTGCCAGCAGTTCACGAGGCTTAGCGGGGACCGGGGAGCTGTTTTTT. Amino acids: CASSSRGLAGTGELFF.